The T cell receptor beta chain described here comes from a study of a mutant IDH1 vaccine in newly diagnosed glioma. About the research overall: Therapy received beforehand was radiotherapy, temozolomide, or both, with most patients given both.

Whole-study findings and limits: No link was apparently found between pseudoprogression and changes in top peripheral T cell clonotypes. The vaccine induced immune responses, and these occurred in around 94% of patients.

Repertoires were generated with immunoSEQ multiplex PCR, while TCRdb's copy carries only in-frame clones and drops some. The sample shows approximately 60,000 clones, 85% to 90% of them seen only once. Described time point: week 23, last vaccination. In the vaccine, a single dose held 300 ug of the mutant IDH1 20-mer peptide, along with topical imiquimod. Each of the donors came in with new WHO grade 3 or 4 astrocytomas that were IDH1-mutant and ATRX-lost. V lost 0 bases and J lost 6, with 5 bases in between. CDR1 SGHRS and CDR2 YFSETQ come from the germline V gene. This CDR3 is 12 amino acids long. As concerns this clone: Its antigen is unknown.

Sequencing used PBMCs, obtained from a glioma patient whose treatment included an IDH1 peptide vaccine. This TCR derives from a man aged 35 to 55 with glioma. The J gene is TRBJ2-3, the V gene TRBV5-1; D call uncertain. DNA of the CDR3: TGCGCCAGCAGCTTGGATCGTGATACGCAGTATTTT. It yields the protein CASSLDRDTQYF.